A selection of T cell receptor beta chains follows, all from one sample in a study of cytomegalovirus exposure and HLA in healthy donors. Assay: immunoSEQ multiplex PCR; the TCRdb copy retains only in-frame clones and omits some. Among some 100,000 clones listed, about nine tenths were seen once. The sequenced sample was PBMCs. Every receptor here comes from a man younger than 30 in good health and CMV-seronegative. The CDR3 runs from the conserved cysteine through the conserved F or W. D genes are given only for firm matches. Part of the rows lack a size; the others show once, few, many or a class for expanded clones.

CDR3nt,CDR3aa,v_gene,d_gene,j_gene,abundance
TGTGCCAGCAGAACGACAGGGGGCAGAGATACGCAGTATTTT,CASRTTGGRDTQYF,TRBV6-5,TRBD1,TRBJ2-3,once
TGTGCCAGCAAAGGACTAGCGGGAGGGTCTGGGGAGCAGTACTTC,CASKGLAGGSGEQYF,TRBV27,TRBD2,TRBJ2-7,once
TGTGCCAGCAGCCCCTGGGCCGGAGCGGTTGACACTGAAGCTTTCTTT,CASSPWAGAVDTEAFF,TRBV5-6,-,TRBJ1-1,once
TGTGCCTGGAGTGTTTCCCTAGCCTACGAGCAGTACTTC,CAWSVSLAYEQYF,TRBV30,-,TRBJ2-7,-
TGTGCCAGCAGCCTGGACAGGACGGATGGCTACACCTTC,CASSLDRTDGYTF,TRBV11-2,TRBD1,TRBJ1-2,once
TGTGCCAGCACCCTCGTAGGAGACTACGAGCAGTACTTC,CASTLVGDYEQYF,TRBV28,-,TRBJ2-7,-
TGTGCCAGCAGTTACCAGGGACGGGAGAACTTC,CASSYQGRENF,TRBV6-6,-,TRBJ2-7,-
TGTGCCATCAGTGAGTTGGGCCTAACCACAGATACGCAGTATTTT,CAISELGLTTDTQYF,TRBV10-3,-,TRBJ2-3,-
TGCGCCAGCAGCCAAGGGGACAGGAAAGCCCCCTACGAGCAGTACTTC,CASSQGDRKAPYEQYF,TRBV4-1,TRBD1,TRBJ2-7,-
TGTGCCAGCAGCTTAGTCGCGGGGCCCCAGCATTTT,CASSLVAGPQHF,TRBV7-6,-,TRBJ1-5,-
TGTGCCAGCTTCCCCCGAGGGACAGGGGTATGGCAGATCTACGAGCAGTACTTC,CASFPRGTGVWQIYEQYF,TRBV27,TRBD1,TRBJ2-7,-
TGTGCCAGCAGCCTCCGACTAGCGGGGGGGCTCACAGATACGCAGTATTTT,CASSLRLAGGLTDTQYF,TRBV14,TRBD2,TRBJ2-3,once
TGTGCCAGCAGCGGATACAGGGGATCTGAGCAGTTCTTC,CASSGYRGSEQFF,TRBV7-9,TRBD1,TRBJ2-1,-
TGTGCCAGCAGCTTAGCGGGACAGGGCTACGAGCAGTACTTC,CASSLAGQGYEQYF,TRBV13,TRBD1,TRBJ2-7,-
TGTGCCAGCAGTGAACGGGACAGGGGCCCGAACACTGAAGCTTTCTTT,CASSERDRGPNTEAFF,TRBV6-1,TRBD1,TRBJ1-1,-
TGTGCCAGCAGTGGGGGGCAGGGGGGAAATGAAAAACTGTTTTTT,CASSGGQGGNEKLFF,TRBV6-1,TRBD1,TRBJ1-4,-
TGTGCCAGCAAAACCTACACAGATACGCAGTATTTT,CASKTYTDTQYF,TRBV6-6,-,TRBJ2-3,-
TGTGCCAGCAGTTACTCGACAGGTTCCCAGCCCCAGCATTTT,CASSYSTGSQPQHF,TRBV6-5,-,TRBJ1-5,-
TGTGCCAGCAGCCAAGATATAGTTGCTGAAGCTTTCTTT,CASSQDIVAEAFF,TRBV14,-,TRBJ1-1,-
TGTGCCGCCGGCCGGACAGCACTAAACACTGAAGCTTTCTTT,CAAGRTALNTEAFF,TRBV10-3,-,TRBJ1-1,-
TGCGCCAGCAGCCAAGAGTTTAGCGATTCTAGCACAGATACGCAGTATTTT,CASSQEFSDSSTDTQYF,TRBV4-3,-,TRBJ2-3,-
TGTGCCAGCAGCACTTTATACGGGGGCTCCTACAATGAGCAGTTCTTC,CASSTLYGGSYNEQFF,TRBV6-6,-,TRBJ2-1,-
TGTGCCAGCAGCTTTTCCGGTTCCTCCTACGAGCAGTACTTC,CASSFSGSSYEQYF,TRBV5-4,-,TRBJ2-7,-
TGTGCCAGCAGCCTAGCGGGGGGGCGATACAATGAGCAGTTCTTC,CASSLAGGRYNEQFF,TRBV7-2,TRBD2,TRBJ2-1,-
TGTGCTAGTGGGGGGGACAGGGCCCAGCCCCAGCATTTT,CASGGDRAQPQHF,TRBV12-5,TRBD1,TRBJ1-5,-
TGTGCCAGCAGCCGGACACCAAATCAGCCCCAGCATTTT,CASSRTPNQPQHF,TRBV28,-,TRBJ1-5,-
TGCAGCGCGAAACCGGGACTAGCGGGAGTAAATGAGCAGTTCTTC,CSAKPGLAGVNEQFF,TRBV29-1,TRBD2,TRBJ2-1,-
TGTGCCAGCAGCTTAGAGGCAGAAACCTACGAGCAGTACTTC,CASSLEAETYEQYF,TRBV11-2,-,TRBJ2-7,-
TGTGCCAGCAGGCCAGGTAGCTCCTATAATTCACCCCTCCACTTT,CASRPGSSYNSPLHF,TRBV27,-,TRBJ1-6,-
TGTGCCAGCAGCTCAAACATACAGGGGTACGAGCAGTACTTC,CASSSNIQGYEQYF,TRBV13,TRBD1,TRBJ2-7,-
TGTGCCAGTAGCCTTAGCGGGGGGGCTTCTTACACCGGGGAGCTGTTTTTT,CASSLSGGASYTGELFF,TRBV19,TRBD2,TRBJ2-2,-
TGTGCCAGCAGCCCGGGGACAGCACCTACCTACGAGCAGTACTTC,CASSPGTAPTYEQYF,TRBV5-4,TRBD1,TRBJ2-7,-
TGTGCCAGCAGTGACCGACCGGGACTAAATGAAAAACTGTTTTTT,CASSDRPGLNEKLFF,TRBV25-1,-,TRBJ1-4,-
TGTGCCAGCAGCTTGGAGGGTTTGGGCACTGAAGCTTTCTTT,CASSLEGLGTEAFF,TRBV11-3,-,TRBJ1-1,-
TGTGCCAGCAGCCTCCTCTCGTCGAACACTGAAGCTTTCTTT,CASSLLSSNTEAFF,TRBV7-2,-,TRBJ1-1,-
TGTGCCACCAGCAGAGATCTCACCGGGGAGCTGTTTTTT,CATSRDLTGELFF,TRBV15,-,TRBJ2-2,-
TGTGCCAGCTCTTTAGCGGGCCGCGCCTACGAGCAGTACTTC,CASSLAGRAYEQYF,TRBV27,TRBD2,TRBJ2-7,-
TGTGCCAGCAGCTTGTGGAGCTCTGGAAACACCATATATTTT,CASSLWSSGNTIYF,TRBV5-4,-,TRBJ1-3,-
TGTGCCAGCAGCCGAGACAGGGCTCTAGCCAAAAACATTCAGTACTTC,CASSRDRALAKNIQYF,TRBV5-4,TRBD1,TRBJ2-4,once